These 12 T cell receptor beta chains were sequenced from one sample in a study of graft-versus-host responses after intestinal transplantation. Libraries were prepared by immunoSEQ multiplex PCR; TCRdb keeps only in-frame clonotypes and omits some of them. The table records roughly 120,000 clones, approximately 92% of them present only once. For these TCRs, the target antigens are not known. The specimen was unstimulated CD8+ T cells sorted from spleen or lymph node cells, collected before intestinal transplant. The receptors come from a human donor who received an intestinal transplant.

This chain links TRBV19 with TRBJ2-7, with TRBD1 matching over 9 bases. V was pared by 9 bases and J by 2 bases, with 8 bases of the junction left unmatched. The CDR3 has 14 amino acids. Germline CDR1 reads LNHDA; CDR2 reads SQIVND (reference sequence). The CDR3 reads CASRYGTGPYEQYF. The CDR3 DNA follows: TGTGCCAGCCGATATGGGACAGGGCCCTACGAGCAGTACTTC.

This clone was counted a single time. The V and J genes are TRBV28 and TRBJ1-5, with D possibly being TRBD1 (6 bases). Trimming removed 2 bases from V and 5 bases from J, with 19 bases in between. The CDR3 is made up of 17 amino acids. Germline V gene lookup returns CDR1 MDHEN and CDR2 SYDVKM. Written as DNA, the CDR3 is TGTGCCAGCAGTTTACCGACCATCTACAGGGACGATCAGCCCCAGCATTTT. Translating it yields CASSLPTIYRDDQPQHF.

This chain joins TRBV11-2 and TRBJ2-7; 8 positions match TRBD2. V was clipped by 1 base and J by 3 bases; unmatched bases: 5. The CDR3 is 15 residues long. Germline V gene lookup returns CDR1 SGHAT and CDR2 FQNNGV. CDR3 in DNA: TGTGCCAGCAGCTTAGCCAGCGGGAGCCTCTACGAGCAGTACTTC. This codes for CASSLASGSLYEQYF.

The chain has TRBV19 and TRBJ2-1; D remains ambiguous. CDR1 is LNHDA, CDR2 SQIVND, per germline (reference sequence). The ends were cut back, 4 bases at V and 1 base at J, with 8 bases in the middle. The CDR3 spans 14 residues. The DNA for the CDR3 is TGTGCCAGTAGTAAAGGGTCATCCTACAATGAGCAGTTCTTC. Protein: CASSKGSSYNEQFF.

The V call is TRBV15, the J call TRBJ2-3; D is unresolved. The V gene lost 4 bases and the J gene lost 2 bases, with 13 bases spanning the gap. The CDR3 is 15 residues long. CDR1 is LNHNV, CDR2 YYDKDF, per germline (reference sequence). The CDR3 DNA sequence: TGTGCCACCAGCATTGTAACTGGATTCACAGATACGCAGTATTTT. Translated, it gives CATSIVTGFTDTQYF.

This chain joins TRBV28 and TRBJ2-6; TRBD2 might be the D (5 bases). V lost 5 bases, J lost 4 bases, and 15 bases lay in between. CDR1 is MDHEN, CDR2 SYDVKM, per germline. This CDR3 has 16 amino acids. The DNA of the CDR3 is TGTGCCAGCAGTCCCCCCGGGGTCACGGGGGCCAACGTCCTGACTTTC. Translation gives CASSPPGVTGANVLTF.

The rearrangement joins TRBV30 to TRBJ1-1; perhaps TRBD1 as D (6 bases). Trimming took 2 bases from V and 0 from J, leaving 13 bases between them. The CDR3 has 15 amino acids. Germline CDR1 is GTSNPN and CDR2 is SVGIG (reference sequence). CDR3 nucleotide sequence: TGTGCCTGGAGTTTGGGACACGTGGTGAACACTGAAGCTTTCTTT. It specifies CAWSLGHVVNTEAFF.

The chain is built from TRBV28 and TRBJ1-1, with D possibly TRBD1 on 6 matching bases. Germline V lookup: CDR1 MDHEN, CDR2 SYDVKM. V lost 3 bases and J 8 bases, leaving 16 bases between the germline ends. This CDR3 region has 14 residues. CDR3 DNA: TGTGCCAGCAGTTTGTGGGGGACGGGGGGCGAAGCTTTCTTT. It specifies CASSLWGTGGEAFF.

This CDR3 reads CSVDPYLSYNEQFF. Here the CDR3 DNA reads TGCAGCGTTGACCCGTACCTCTCCTACAATGAGCAGTTCTTC. J is TRBJ2-1 and V is TRBV29-1; the D is unclear. Per germline, CDR1 SQVTM and CDR2 ANQGSEA. This CDR3 spans 14 amino acids. Trimming took off 3 bases at V and 0 bases at J, with 9 bases between the two ends.

The chain employs TRBV11-1 and TRBJ2-2; the match to TRBD2 covers 13 bases. This CDR3 is 16 amino acids long. Germline V gene data show CDR1 as SGHAT and CDR2 as FQDESV (reference sequence). V was pared by 5 bases and J by 7 bases, with 7 bases of the junction left unmatched. CDR3 protein: CASSPRTSGSIGELFF. The DNA of the CDR3 is TGTGCCAGCAGCCCCAGGACTAGCGGGAGTATCGGGGAGCTGTTTTTT.

Only one count was recorded for this clone. The J gene is TRBJ2-3, the V gene TRBV2; the match to TRBD2 covers 14 bases. The CDR3 sequence is 15 residues long. Germline lookup yields CDR1 SNHLY and CDR2 FYNNEI. V gave up 6 bases and J gave up 4 bases; unmatched junction bases: 3. The chain's CDR3 is CASRGTSGSPDTQYF. For the CDR3, the DNA is TGTGCCAGCAGGGGGACTAGCGGGAGCCCAGATACGCAGTATTTT.

There are a few counts of this clone. The junction shows a germline mismatch at one end, possibly a read error. CDR3 amino acids: CASSLSEGSREQFF. The CDR3, as DNA: TGTGCTAGCAGCTTATCCGAGGGTTCTCGTGAGCAGTTCTTC. The chain joins TRBV7-7 to TRBJ2-1; weak D call: TRBD2 (5 bases). Germline V gene sequence: CDR1 SSHAT, CDR2 FNYEAQ (reference sequence). CDR3 size: 14 residues.